A single sample is the source of the 6 T cell receptor beta chains below, sequenced in a study of cytomegalovirus exposure and HLA in healthy donors (dated by TCRdb to between 2016 and 2019). Libraries were built with the immunoSEQ multiplex PCR assay. For the multiplex PCR, a mixture combining 60 forward primers for TCR Vbeta segments and 13 reverse primers for TCR Jbeta segments was used. Drawn from immuneACCESS, this table holds only the in-frame rearrangements with V and J called that TCRdb kept. Clones are partly lost; checked studies trace under half to an unresolved V gene and leave the rest unexplained. Within this sample are more than 200,000 clones, with roughly 80% of them counted one time only. About 1.4% of the sample lies in the top ten. The material sequenced was PBMCs. Source of these receptors: a girl aged 5-17 years in good health and CMV-seronegative.

This chain uses TRBV15 with TRBJ2-1, with 8 bases aligning to TRBD1. J gave up 0 bases and V 5 bases, and 3 bases lay outside the gene matches. In germline, CDR1 is LNHNV, CDR2 YYDKDF (reference sequence). This CDR3 contains 15 residues. The CDR3 loop is CATSRDRSSYNEQFF. CDR3 coding DNA: TGTGCCACCAGCCGGGACAGGAGCTCCTACAATGAGCAGTTCTTC.

J is TRBJ1-1 and V is TRBV7-9; D perhaps matches TRBD1 (5 bases). The CDR3 spans 14 residues. CDR1 and CDR2 (germline): SEHNR, FQNEAQ (reference sequence). V lost 6 bases, J lost 7 bases, and 18 bases lay in between. The CDR3 protein is CASSSIDLTDEAFF. The CDR3, as DNA: TGTGCCAGCAGTTCCATTGACCTGACAGATGAAGCTTTCTTT.

The DNA of the CDR3 is TGCGCCAGCAGTTGGACAGGGGGCTACAGAGAGGAGGATGGCTACACCTTC. This codes for CASSWTGGYREEDGYTF. The rearrangement joins TRBV5-1 to TRBJ1-2, with 11 bases aligning to TRBD1. Looked up from germline, CDR1 is SGHRS and CDR2 is YFSETQ. V lost 5 bases, J lost 6 bases, and 15 bases stayed unmatched. This CDR3 contains 17 residues.

The V gene is TRBV30, the J gene TRBJ1-6, with D uncertain. CDR3 size: 17 residues. CDR1 is GTSNPN and CDR2 is SVGIG in the germline V gene (reference sequence). V lost 0 bases and J 0 bases, leaving 12 bases between the germline ends. The CDR3 here is CAWSVWASSSYNSPLHF. CDR3 sequence (DNA): TGTGCCTGGAGTGTCTGGGCATCGAGCTCCTATAATTCACCCCTCCACTTT.

This chain uses TRBV7-2 with TRBJ2-2, with 9 positions matching TRBD2. V dropped 2 bases and J dropped 0; count of bases not matched to a gene: 10. In germline, CDR1 is SGHTA, CDR2 FQGNSA. The CDR3 contains 19 residues. The CDR3 DNA sequence: TGTGCCAGCAGCTTATTCATGGCGGGGGGGGCACCGAACACCGGGGAGCTGTTTTTT. Protein: CASSLFMAGGAPNTGELFF.

The chain has TRBV14 and TRBJ1-1; D remains unclear. The germline V gene encodes CDR1 SGHDN and CDR2 FVKESK. The CDR3 consists of 15 residues. Trimming stripped 3 bases from V and 0 bases from J, with 11 bases between. CDR3 amino acids: CASSQRTSLNTEAFF. As DNA, the CDR3 is TGTGCCAGCAGCCAGAGAACCTCTCTGAACACTGAAGCTTTCTTT. Full variable domain (rest looked up from reference TRBV14 and TRBJ1-1): EAGVTQFPSHSVIEKGQTVTLRCDPISGHDNLYWYRRVMGKEIKFLLHFVKESKQDESGMPNNRFLAERTGGTYSTLKVQPAELEDSGVYFCASSQRTSLNTEAFFGQGTRLTVV.